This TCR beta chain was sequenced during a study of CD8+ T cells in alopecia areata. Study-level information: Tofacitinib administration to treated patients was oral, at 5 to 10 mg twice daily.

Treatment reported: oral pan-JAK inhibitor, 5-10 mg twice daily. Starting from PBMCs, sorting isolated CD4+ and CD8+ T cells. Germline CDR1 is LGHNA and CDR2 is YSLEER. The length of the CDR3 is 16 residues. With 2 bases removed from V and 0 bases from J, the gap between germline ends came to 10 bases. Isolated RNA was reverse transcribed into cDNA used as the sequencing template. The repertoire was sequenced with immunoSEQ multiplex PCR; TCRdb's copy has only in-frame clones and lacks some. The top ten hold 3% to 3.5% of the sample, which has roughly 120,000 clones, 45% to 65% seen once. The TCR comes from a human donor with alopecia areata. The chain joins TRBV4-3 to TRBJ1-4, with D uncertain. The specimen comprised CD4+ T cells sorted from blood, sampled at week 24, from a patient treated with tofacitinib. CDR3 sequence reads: CASSQQAFSTNEKLFF. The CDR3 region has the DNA TGCGCCAGCAGCCAACAAGCTTTTTCAACTAATGAAAAACTGTTTTTT.